This T cell receptor (beta chain) was identified in a study of blood T cells in healthy people across ages. Study-level results: The study regarded diversity estimates from one million T cells as underestimates.

Each sample gave at least 6.5 million isolated PBMCs. The sample holds one count of this clonotype. Its antigen is unidentified. The authors ran a second PCR of roughly 7 to 11 cycles using a sample-barcoded 5' primer and a J-beta primer mix. TCRdb reprocessed the 5' RACE reads via MiXCR and lists one record per CDR3 protein. The sample consists of 650,000 to 1,000,000 distinct CDR3 sequences, about 37% of them appearing once. Germline CDR1 reads MNHEY; CDR2 reads SVGAGI. V gave up 2 bases and J gave up 5 bases, with 14 bases separating them. CDR3 length equals 15 residues. The sample consisted of blood. This TCR was recovered from a man aged 18 to 30 in good health. V and J are TRBV6-5 and TRBJ2-3, with a tentative D call TRBD2 (6 bases). CDR3 loop: CASSYRRGDGDTQYF. CDR3 sequence (DNA): TGTGCCAGCAGTTACAGGCGGGGCGACGGAGATACGCAGTATTTT.